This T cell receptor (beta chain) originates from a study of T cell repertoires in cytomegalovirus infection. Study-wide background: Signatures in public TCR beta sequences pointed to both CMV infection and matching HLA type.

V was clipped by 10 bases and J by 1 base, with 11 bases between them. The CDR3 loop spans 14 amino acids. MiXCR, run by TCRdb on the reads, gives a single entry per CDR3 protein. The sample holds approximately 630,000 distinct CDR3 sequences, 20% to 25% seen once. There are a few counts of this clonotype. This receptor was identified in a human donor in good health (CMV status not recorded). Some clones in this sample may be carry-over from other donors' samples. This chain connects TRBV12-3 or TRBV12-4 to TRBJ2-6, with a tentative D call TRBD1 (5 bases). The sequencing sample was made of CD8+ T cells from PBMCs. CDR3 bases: TGTGCCATCCTCAGGGATTCTGGGGCCAACGTCCTGACTTTC. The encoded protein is CAILRDSGANVLTF.